Listed below are T cell receptor beta chains from one sample, sequenced in a study of T-cell memory formation after mild COVID-19. TCRdb called the 5' RACE reads again in MiXCR, with one record for every CDR3 protein. The sample carries hundreds of thousands of distinct CDR3 sequences, 25% recorded once. Sequencing was done on a sample of PBMCs or a T cell subset sorted from them (not recorded which). The source is an adult woman who had mild COVID-19 (a few samples of this study predate the infection). Cell type and time point are not known. The CDR3 runs from the conserved cysteine through the conserved F or W. The D gene is left open where the match is weak. Only part of the rows carry a size: once, few, many, or a class if the clone is expanded.

CDR3 length | J gene | D gene | clone size | V gene | CDR3 protein | CDR3 DNA
15 | TRBJ1-1 | TRBD1 | . | TRBV5-1 | CASSLTGGASTEAFF | TGCGCCAGCAGCTTAACAGGGGGAGCAAGCACTGAAGCTTTCTTT
15 | TRBJ1-1 | . | few | TRBV7-6 | CASSLERSRDAEAFF | TGTGCCAGCAGCTTAGAAAGGAGCAGGGACGCTGAAGCTTTCTTT
15 | TRBJ2-5 | . | . | TRBV9 | CASSVGMGDQETQYF | TGTGCCAGCAGCGTAGGTATGGGGGACCAAGAGACCCAGTACTTC
15 | TRBJ2-2 | . | . | TRBV12-5 | CASGLVLGNHGELFF | TGTGCTAGTGGTTTGGTATTAGGGAATCACGGGGAGCTGTTTTTT
15 | TRBJ1-2 | TRBD1 | . | TRBV5-5 | CASRDPGQGDYGYTF | TGTGCCAGCAGGGACCCGGGACAGGGAGACTATGGCTACACCTTC
15 | TRBJ2-1 | TRBD2 | few | TRBV11-3 | CASSLGGLGYNEQFF | TGTGCCAGCAGCTTAGGAGGACTAGGGTACAATGAGCAGTTCTTC
11 | TRBJ2-2 | . | few | TRBV12-3/TRBV12-4 | CASSITGELFF | TGTGCCAGCAGCATCACCGGGGAGCTGTTTTTT
16 | TRBJ2-1 | . | few | TRBV4-3 | CASSQDARWSSNEQFF | TGCGCCAGCAGCCAAGATGCGCGGTGGAGTAGCAATGAGCAGTTCTTC
16 | TRBJ1-1 | . | few | TRBV12-3/TRBV12-4 | CASSPSPGRMNTEAFF | TGTGCCAGCAGCCCCTCCCCGGGACGTATGAACACTGAAGCTTTCTTT
13 | TRBJ1-1 | . | few | TRBV27 | CASSPQRRTEAFF | TGTGCCAGCAGTCCCCAGAGGCGTACTGAAGCTTTCTTT
14 | TRBJ2-1 | . | few | TRBV5-1 | CASSGGFENNEQFF | TGCGCCAGCAGCGGAGGGTTTGAGAACAATGAGCAGTTCTTC
16 | TRBJ2-7 | . | . | TRBV4-2 | CASSQTRVQVTREQYF | TGTGCCAGCAGCCAGACTCGAGTCCAGGTGACGAGAGAGCAGTACTTC
15 | TRBJ2-1 | TRBD2 | . | TRBV12-3/TRBV12-4 | CASSFTSGGYNEQFF | TGTGCCAGCAGTTTTACTAGCGGGGGGTACAATGAGCAGTTCTTC
14 | TRBJ2-5 | TRBD1 | once | TRBV5-6 | CASSWWDRGSSQYF | TGTGCCAGCAGCTGGTGGGACAGGGGGTCTTCCCAGTACTTC
17 | TRBJ2-1 | TRBD2 | few | TRBV15 | CATSRVLGLAGYNEQFF | TGTGCCACCAGCAGAGTCTTGGGACTAGCGGGTTACAATGAGCAGTTCTTC